These T cell receptor beta chains were read from a single sample in a study of blood T cells in healthy people across ages. Via MiXCR, TCRdb re-called the 5' RACE reads, giving one row per CDR3 protein. The data show hundreds of thousands of distinct CDR3 sequences, with around 45% seen just once and under 35% held by the top ten. The specimen sequenced was blood. The receptors derive from a woman in her sixties in good health. Each CDR3 is given with its conserved first and last residue. Fields, in order: J gene, D gene, clone size, V gene, CDR3 DNA, CDR3 protein. The D gene is left open where the match is weak. Size is stated for part of the rows, as once, few or many counts, or as a class when the clone is expanded.

>TRBJ1-1|.|few|TRBV29-1
TGCAGCGTTGGTCTGGGATCGGCCACTGAAGCTTTCTTT
CSVGLGSATEAFF
>TRBJ1-2|.|.|TRBV4-2
TGTGCCAGCAGCCAAGAGGGGGCCTATGGCTACACCTTC
CASSQEGAYGYTF
>TRBJ2-5|.|.|TRBV24-1
TGTGCCACCAGTGGCATTCGGGGCGAAGAGACCCAGTACTTC
CATSGIRGEETQYF
>TRBJ2-2|.|.|TRBV7-2
TGTGCCAGCAGCCCCGGGGGTCTCAGCGCCGGGGAGTTGTTTTTT
CASSPGGLSAGELFF
>TRBJ2-3|TRBD2|.|TRBV28
TGTGCCAGCAGTTCGGGACTAGTGGGAGCCACAGATGCGCAGTATTTT
CASSSGLVGATDAQYF
>TRBJ2-5|.|.|TRBV5-1
TGCGCCACCTCACTGGGACAACAAGAGACCCAGTACTTC
CATSLGQQETQYF
>TRBJ1-2|.|few|TRBV30
TGTGCCTGGAGTATAGGGTATGGCTACACCTTC
CAWSIGYGYTF
>TRBJ1-1|.|.|TRBV4-2
TGTGCCAGCAGCCAAGGATGGGAGCGGGTTTGGGAAGCTTTCTTT
CASSQGWERVWEAFF
>TRBJ1-5|.|.|TRBV12-3/TRBV12-4
TGTGCCAGCAGTGTAAGGGTCCTCGATCAGCCCCAGCATTTT
CASSVRVLDQPQHF
>TRBJ2-7|.|.|TRBV20-1
TGCAGTGCCGGGGATAGTCAAGAGACCCGGTACTTC
CSAGDSQETRYF
>TRBJ1-2|.|.|TRBV18
TGTGCCAGCTCACCCTTGCGGGGGAACTATGGCTACACCTTC
CASSPLRGNYGYTF
>TRBJ1-1|.|.|TRBV4-2
TGTGCCAGCAGCGGTAAGGGGGTTAAAACTGAAGCTTTCTTT
CASSGKGVKTEAFF
>TRBJ2-7|TRBD1|.|TRBV18
TGTGCCAGCTCAAGTCGACAGGGGGGGACCTACGAGCAGTACTTC
CASSSRQGGTYEQYF
>TRBJ2-5|TRBD1|few|TRBV6-5
TGTGCCAGCAGTTCGGACAGGTTTCGGAAGACCCAGTACTTC
CASSSDRFRKTQYF
>TRBJ1-2|TRBD1|.|TRBV29-1
TGCAGCGTTCGGGACAGCGCTAACTATGGCTACACCTTC
CSVRDSANYGYTF
>TRBJ2-7|TRBD2|.|TRBV27
TGTGCCAGCAGACTAGCGGGAGAGTACGAGCAGTACTTC
CASRLAGEYEQYF
>TRBJ2-7|.|medium-sized|TRBV7-8
TGTGCCAGCAGCTTAGTCCAGGGCCCGTCCTACGAGCAGTACTTC
CASSLVQGPSYEQYF